This TCR beta chain was observed in a study of blood T cell repertoires in COVID-19. Study overall: Nucleic acid was either cDNA or gDNA, and it came from T cells, B-cell-depleted T cells, or PBMCs.

The CDR3 is 14 amino acids. The junction had 7 bases not matched to a gene; V was cut back by 4 bases and J by 7 bases. The germline V gene has CDR1 SGHRS and CDR2 YFSETQ. This clone was observed once. Profiled with immunoSEQ multiplex PCR; TCRdb holds only in-frame clones, not every one. The sample has fewer than 350,000 clones, over 75% seen once. Seattle-derived patients entered the study during active infection and were followed longitudinally. Sequenced input: peripheral blood. V usage is TRBV5-1 and J usage is TRBJ1-4, with 7 bases aligning to TRBD1. This clonotype originated in a woman in her twenties or thirties with COVID-19, enrolled during active disease. The CDR3: CASSGGGRGEKLFF. DNA of the CDR3: TGCGCCAGCAGCGGAGGGGGCAGGGGTGAAAAACTGTTTTTT.